This T cell receptor beta chain stems from a study of vaccination effects on CD4 cells after COVID-19 (dated by TCRdb to the early 2020s). Regarding the complete study: Participants received two doses of either the BNT162b2 or the mRNA-1273 mRNA SARS-CoV-2 vaccine. SARS-CoV-2 spike-specific CD4+ TCR repertoires were compared before and after mRNA vaccination in COVID-19 convalescent patients and in infection-naive vaccine recipients. A total of roughly 9 COVID-19 convalescent patients and a handful of SARS-CoV-2-naive healthy vaccine recipients were included in the full study. In the study, cultures from other donors were sequenced using the Oncomine TCR Beta short-read assay on an Illumina iSeq 100.

The CDR3 contains 14 residues, cysteine and phenylalanine counted. Only the CDR3 DNA stays, 42 bases, in frame from base 1. V is shortened by 7 bases, J by 0 bases, and the region joining them spans 15 bases. CDR1 and CDR2, per the germline V gene (reference sequence), are GTSNPN and SVGIG. Results and caveats for the whole study, not just this receptor: In healthy vaccine recipients, vaccine-induced clones were almost all SARS-CoV-2 mono-reactive, with only 1 of 255 cross-reactive with common cold coronaviruses. The study was limited by a small number of convalescent patients, and early post-infection timepoints were lacking. Marked clonal contraction was observed in both infection-induced and vaccine-induced clones at late post-vaccination timepoints, consistent with waning T cell responses.

As to this clone: Its antigen has not been determined. Per-nucleotide qualities are absent, and no much larger clonotype sits a single base away.

The library was produced with the immunoSEQ multiplex PCR assay. TCR beta CDR3 sequencing was performed on DNA from the cultured, isolated CD4+ T cells. Turning to the authors' computational methods: Non-productive TCR sequences were discarded, and reads were trimmed to the CDR3 region, with only CDR3s of 7 or more amino acids retained. The MANAFEST web app was used to identify antigen-specific clonotypes by comparing expansion in peptide wells with expansion in reference cultures. To count as positive, a clone had to show expansion at FDR<0.05 compared with the reference and with all other wells, an odds ratio above 5, and a frequency above 0.1% in two replicate wells. A clonotype was called cross-reactive if it was significantly expanded both in SARS-CoV-2 spike wells and in at least one common cold coronavirus spike condition. Levenshtein distance calculated with the stringdist R package was used to assess CDR3 similarity, and unrooted trees were constructed with ape in R 3.6.1. The immuneACCESS repertoire file appears here via TCRdb, limited to in-frame rearrangements. These files lack a portion of the clones; in checked studies, under half of the deficit traces to unresolved V genes, and the cause of the others is not known. The DNA gave D and trimming, while V, J and clone size come from that table. Within this sample are about 68,000 clones, with about 80% of them counted one time only. The ten largest clones capture more than 9% of the sample.

To identify antigen-specific CD4+ T cell clonotypes by their expansion, the ViraFEST assay first stimulated PBMC with viral peptide pools and then applied TCR sequencing. After around eleven days of culture, CD4+ T cells were isolated with the EasySep CD4+ T cell isolation kit. Healthy vaccine recipients had no prior SARS-CoV-2 infection, confirmed by negative nucleocapsid antibodies before and after vaccination. Over 1.5 million PBMC per well were cultured with approximately 10 ug/ml peptides in IMDM containing approximately 4.7% human AB serum, about 9.7 IU/ml IL-2 and gentamicin. On days 3 and 7, half of the culture medium was replaced with fresh IL-2-containing medium. Unless noted otherwise, every peptide stimulation condition was grown in triplicate wells. PBMC were separated from whole blood using Ficoll-Paque Plus gradient centrifugation and were then either cryopreserved at -140C or used fresh. The overlapping peptide pools covered the spike proteins of SARS-CoV-2 and of the common cold coronaviruses HCoV-NL63, HCoV-OC43 and HCoV-229E. The QIAamp micro DNA kit was used to extract genomic DNA from the cultured CD4+ T cells.

The receptor's source is a human donor who received a COVID-19 vaccine. The sequenced sample was CD4+ T cells from PBMCs cultured with SARS-CoV-2 spike peptides, obtained before COVID-19 vaccination. According to the study, the label for this sample's cell subset or site signals: SARS-CoV-2 spike overlapping peptide pool stimulation. The rearranged chain carries TRBV30 and TRBJ1-2; the D gene assignment is ambiguous. CDR3 protein: CAYYSRVSNYGYTF. The nucleotide sequence is TGTGCCTACTATTCTAGGGTTTCTAACTATGGCTACACCTTC. The reference TRBV30 and TRBJ1-2 proteins fill in what lies around the CDR3, so the full variable domain reads SQTIHQWPATLVQPVGSPLSLECTVEGTSNPNLYWYRQAAGRGLQLLFYSVGIGQISSEVPQNLSASRPQDRQFILSSKKLLLSDSGFYLCAYYSRVSNYGYTFGSGTRLTVV.